The text below deals with one T cell receptor beta chain. Its antigen remains unidentified. The source of the sample is a study of T-cell reconstitution after alpha-beta-depleted transplantation in children. General observations from the study: Where alpha-beta T cells came from about two months after transplant was reportedly several hundred expanded graft clones. Hyperexpanded clones declined; after one year, newly produced T cells mostly supplied diversity. Recipient T cells and thymic progenitors that survived gave rise to the high TCRbeta diversity observed at day 60 in some patients.

The V gene's germline CDR1 is SNHLY and CDR2 FYNNEI. The CDR3 covers 16 residues. The V gene end was trimmed by 7 bases and the J gene end by 7 bases; junction bases not matched to a gene: 12. Using unique molecular identifiers, the investigators prepared the TCRbeta library. Via MiXCR, TCRdb re-called the PCR reads, giving one row per CDR3 protein. Of roughly 310,000 distinct CDR3 sequences in the sample, around 25% were seen once. The chain is built from TRBV2 and TRBJ2-1; 11 bases match TRBD2. The sequence came from a male patient younger than 18 who had a stem cell transplant for acute lymphoblastic leukemia, so the T cells may come from the graft donor. The sample consisted of PBMCs, mostly from graft donor cells, taken 180 days after TCRalphabeta/CD19-depleted stem cell transplant. The CDR3 DNA reads TGTGCCAGCACTTACTACTTGACTAGCGGGAAAAATGAGCAGTTCTTC. This codes for CASTYYLTSGKNEQFF. Together with reference TRBV2 and TRBJ2-1, the CDR3 gives the full variable domain: EPEVTQTPSHQVTQMGQEVILRCVPISNHLYFYWYRQILGQKVEFLVSFYNNEISEKSEIFDDQFSVERPDGSNFTLKIRSTKLEDSAMYFCASTYYLTSGKNEQFFGPGTRLTVL.